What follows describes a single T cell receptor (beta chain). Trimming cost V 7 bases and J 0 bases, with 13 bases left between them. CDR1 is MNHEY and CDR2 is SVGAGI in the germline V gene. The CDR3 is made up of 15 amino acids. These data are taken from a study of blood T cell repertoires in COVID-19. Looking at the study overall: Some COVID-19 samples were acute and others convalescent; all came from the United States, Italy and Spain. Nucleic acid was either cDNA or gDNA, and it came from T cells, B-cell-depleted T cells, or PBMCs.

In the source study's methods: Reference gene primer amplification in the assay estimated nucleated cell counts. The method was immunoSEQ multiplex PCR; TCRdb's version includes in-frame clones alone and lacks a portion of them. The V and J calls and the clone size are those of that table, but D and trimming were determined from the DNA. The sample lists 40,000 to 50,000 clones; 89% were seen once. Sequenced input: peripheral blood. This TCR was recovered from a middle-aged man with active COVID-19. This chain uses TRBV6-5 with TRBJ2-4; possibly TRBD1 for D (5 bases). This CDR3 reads CASTNLTAAKNIQYF. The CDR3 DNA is TGTGCCAGCACCAACCTGACAGCAGCCAAAAACATTCAGTACTTC.